Included here is one T cell receptor (beta chain) sequence, with context. V was clipped by 3 bases and J by 6 bases; unmatched bases: 5. Germline lookup yields CDR1 SGHRS and CDR2 YFSETQ. The CDR3 spans 15 residues. The data stem from a study of blood T cell repertoires in COVID-19. About the research overall: T cells, B-cell-depleted T cells, or PBMCs provided the cDNA or gDNA that served as material.

In the authors' workflow: Reference gene primers were amplified, and this amplification served to estimate nucleated cell counts. The repertoire was sequenced with immunoSEQ multiplex PCR; TCRdb's copy has only in-frame clones and lacks some. V and J calls and clone size are given by that table; D and trimming were obtained from the DNA. The data contain under 200,000 clones, over 70% of them singletons. The specimen was PBMCs or T cells enriched from blood (not recorded which). The receptor comes from a woman aged 35 to 49 with acute COVID-19. This rearrangement joins TRBV5-1 to TRBJ2-2, with 10 nucleotides matching TRBD1. The CDR3, as DNA: TGCGCCAGCAGCTCCACGGGACAGGGGCCCGGGGAGCTGTTTTTT. The encoded protein is CASSSTGQGPGELFF.